Below, one T cell receptor beta chain is given with its context. Antigen: not known. The data were obtained in a study of resident and recirculating memory T cells in vitiligo. Study-level results: Vitiligo lesions lacked a unique dominant clone, and clonality varied.

Germline CDR1 is ENHRY and CDR2 is SYGVKD. The trim removed 6 bases at V and 3 bases at J, leaving 4 bases unmatched. The CDR3 has 15 amino acids. Some clones are missing from TCRdb's copy, which holds only in-frame ones; the method was immunoSEQ multiplex PCR. The sample contains tens of thousands of clones, about 90% of which appear only once. The J gene is TRBJ2-1, the V gene TRBV10-3, with 11 bases aligning to TRBD2. This sequence originates from a male donor with vitiligo. The material sequenced was blood. The CDR3 here is CAISSGLAGYNEQFF. For the CDR3, the DNA is TGTGCCATCAGCTCCGGACTAGCGGGCTACAATGAGCAGTTCTTC.